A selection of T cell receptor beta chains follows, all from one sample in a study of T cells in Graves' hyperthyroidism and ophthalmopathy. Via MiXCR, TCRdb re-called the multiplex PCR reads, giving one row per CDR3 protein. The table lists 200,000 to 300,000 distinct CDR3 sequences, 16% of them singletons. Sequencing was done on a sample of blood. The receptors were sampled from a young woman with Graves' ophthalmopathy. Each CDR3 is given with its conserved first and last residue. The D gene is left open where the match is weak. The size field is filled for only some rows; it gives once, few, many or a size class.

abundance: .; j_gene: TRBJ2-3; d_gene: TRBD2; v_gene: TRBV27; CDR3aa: CASSLLAGETSTDTQYF; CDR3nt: TGTGCCAGCAGTTTACTAGCGGGGGAGACTAGCACAGATACGCAGTATTTT
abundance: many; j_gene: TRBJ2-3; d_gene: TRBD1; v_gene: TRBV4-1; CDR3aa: CASSLQQGVDTQYF; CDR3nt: TGCGCCAGCAGCCTCCAGCAGGGGGTAGATACGCAGTATTTT
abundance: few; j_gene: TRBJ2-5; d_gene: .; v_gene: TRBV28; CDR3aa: CASSSQLAPRRYF; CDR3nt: TGTGCCAGCAGTTCCCAACTGGCACCCCGCCGGTACTTC
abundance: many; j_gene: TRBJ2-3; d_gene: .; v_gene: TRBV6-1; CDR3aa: CASSGTRTDTQYF; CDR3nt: TGTGCCAGCAGCGGGACCCGAACAGATACGCAGTATTTT
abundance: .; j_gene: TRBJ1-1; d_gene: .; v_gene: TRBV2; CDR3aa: CASSVRQLNTEAFF; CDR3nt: TGTGCCAGCAGTGTTCGGCAGTTGAACACTGAAGCTTTCTTT
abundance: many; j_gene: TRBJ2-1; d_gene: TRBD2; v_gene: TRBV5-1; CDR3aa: CASSVAGGPNNEQFF; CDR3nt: TGCGCCAGCAGCGTCGCGGGAGGGCCGAACAATGAGCAGTTCTTC
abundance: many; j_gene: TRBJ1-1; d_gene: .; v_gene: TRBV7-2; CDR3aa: CASSSMGQANTEAFF; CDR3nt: TGTGCCAGCAGCTCAATGGGGCAGGCAAACACTGAAGCTTTCTTT
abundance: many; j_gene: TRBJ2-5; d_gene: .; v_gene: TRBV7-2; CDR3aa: CASSFYTKETQYF; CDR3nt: TGTGCCAGCAGCTTCTACACCAAAGAGACCCAGTACTTC
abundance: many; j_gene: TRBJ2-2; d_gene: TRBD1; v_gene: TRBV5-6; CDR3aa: CASSLVLPGTGGTGELFF; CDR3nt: TGTGCCAGCAGCTTGGTTTTGCCCGGGACAGGGGGGACCGGGGAGCTGTTTTTT
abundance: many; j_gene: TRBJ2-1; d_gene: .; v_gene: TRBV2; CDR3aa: CATEDSSYNEQFF; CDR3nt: TGTGCCACTGAGGACAGCTCCTACAATGAGCAGTTCTTC
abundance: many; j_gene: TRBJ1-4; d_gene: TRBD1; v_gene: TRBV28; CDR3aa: CASSSDRGYEKLFF; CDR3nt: TGTGCCAGCAGCTCGGACAGGGGGTATGAAAAACTGTTTTTT
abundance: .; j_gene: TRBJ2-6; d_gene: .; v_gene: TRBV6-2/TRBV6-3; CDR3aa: CASSPHGDSGANVLTF; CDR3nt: TGTGCCAGCAGCCCTCACGGTGATTCTGGGGCCAACGTCCTGACTTTC
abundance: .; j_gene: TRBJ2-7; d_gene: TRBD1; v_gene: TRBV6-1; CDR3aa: CASRPGQVHEQYF; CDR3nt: TGTGCCAGCAGGCCGGGACAGGTCCACGAGCAGTACTTC
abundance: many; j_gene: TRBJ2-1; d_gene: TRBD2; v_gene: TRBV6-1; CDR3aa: CASSPASGGYNEQFF; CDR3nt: TGTGCCAGCAGCCCGGCTAGCGGGGGCTACAATGAGCAGTTCTTC
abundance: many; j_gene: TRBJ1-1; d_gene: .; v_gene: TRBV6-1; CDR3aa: CASSESGEAFF; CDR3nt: TGTGCCAGCAGTGAATCAGGTGAAGCTTTCTTT
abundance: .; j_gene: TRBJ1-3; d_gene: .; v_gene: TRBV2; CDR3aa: CASSAGEGAGNTIYF; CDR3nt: TGTGCCAGCAGTGCGGGGGAGGGGGCTGGAAACACCATATATTTT
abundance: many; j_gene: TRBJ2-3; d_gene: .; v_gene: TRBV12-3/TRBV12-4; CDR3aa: CASSLGRGGSTDTQYF; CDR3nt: TGTGCCAGCAGTTTAGGGCGGGGCGGCAGCACAGATACGCAGTATTTT
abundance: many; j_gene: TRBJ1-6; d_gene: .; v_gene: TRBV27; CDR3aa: CASSEISENSPLHF; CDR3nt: TGTGCCAGCAGTGAAATCTCGGAGAATTCACCCCTCCACTTT
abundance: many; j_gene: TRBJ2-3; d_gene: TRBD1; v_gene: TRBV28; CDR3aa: CASTLWGTGTTDTQYF; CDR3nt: TGTGCCAGCACCTTATGGGGGACAGGGACCACAGATACGCAGTATTTT